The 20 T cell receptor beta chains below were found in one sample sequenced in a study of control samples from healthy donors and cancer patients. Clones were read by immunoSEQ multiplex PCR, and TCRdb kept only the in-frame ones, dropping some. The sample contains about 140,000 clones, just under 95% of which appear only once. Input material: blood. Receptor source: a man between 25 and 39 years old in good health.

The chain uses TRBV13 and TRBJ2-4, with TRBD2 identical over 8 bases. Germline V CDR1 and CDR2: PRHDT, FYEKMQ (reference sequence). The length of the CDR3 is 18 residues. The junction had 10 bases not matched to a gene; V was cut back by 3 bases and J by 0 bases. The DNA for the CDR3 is TGTGCCAGCAGCTTGACCCCACGCGGGAGGCTAGCCAAAAACATTCAGTACTTC. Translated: CASSLTPRGRLAKNIQYF.

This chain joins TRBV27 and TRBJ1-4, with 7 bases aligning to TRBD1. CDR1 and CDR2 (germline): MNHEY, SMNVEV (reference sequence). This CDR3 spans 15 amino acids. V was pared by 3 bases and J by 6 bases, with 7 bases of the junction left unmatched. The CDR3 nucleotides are TGTGCCAGCAGTTTTTACGCAGGGGGATATGAAAAACTGTTTTTT. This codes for CASSFYAGGYEKLFF.

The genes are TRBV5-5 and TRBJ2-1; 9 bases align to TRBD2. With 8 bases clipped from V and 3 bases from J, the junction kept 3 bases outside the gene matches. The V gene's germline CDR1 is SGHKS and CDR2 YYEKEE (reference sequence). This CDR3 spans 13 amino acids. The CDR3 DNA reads TGTGCCAGTAGCGGGAGCATCTACAATGAGCAGTTCTTC. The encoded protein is CASSGSIYNEQFF. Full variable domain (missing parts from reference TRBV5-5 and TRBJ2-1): DAGVTQSPTHLIKTRGQQVTLRCSPISGHKSVSWYQQVLGQGPQFIFQYYEKEERGRGNFPDRFSARQFPNYSSELNVNALLLGDSALYLCASSGSIYNEQFFGPGTRLTVL.

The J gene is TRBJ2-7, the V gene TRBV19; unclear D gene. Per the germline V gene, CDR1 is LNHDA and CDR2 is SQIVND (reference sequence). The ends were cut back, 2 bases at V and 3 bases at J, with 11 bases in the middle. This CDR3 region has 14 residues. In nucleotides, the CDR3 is TGTGCCAGTAGTATACCAGGAAAAGACTACGAGCAGTACTTC. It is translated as CASSIPGKDYEQYF.

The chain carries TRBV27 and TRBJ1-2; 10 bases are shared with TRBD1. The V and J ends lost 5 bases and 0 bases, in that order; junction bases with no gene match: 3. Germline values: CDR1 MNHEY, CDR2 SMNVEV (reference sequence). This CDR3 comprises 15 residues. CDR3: CASSRQGAANYGYTF. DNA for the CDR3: TGTGCCAGCAGTCGACAGGGGGCGGCTAACTATGGCTACACCTTC.

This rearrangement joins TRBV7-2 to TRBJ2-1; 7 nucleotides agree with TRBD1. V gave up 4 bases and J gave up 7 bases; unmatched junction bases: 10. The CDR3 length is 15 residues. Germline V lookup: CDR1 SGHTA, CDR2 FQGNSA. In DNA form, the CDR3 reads TGTGCCAGCAGCTCCCCCCTGGGACAGACTAATGAGCAGTTCTTC. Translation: CASSSPLGQTNEQFF.

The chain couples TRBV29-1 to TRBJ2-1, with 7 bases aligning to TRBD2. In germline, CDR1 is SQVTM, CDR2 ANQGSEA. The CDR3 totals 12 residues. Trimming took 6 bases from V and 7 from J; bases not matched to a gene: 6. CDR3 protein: CSVDGLVNEQFF. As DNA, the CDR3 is TGCAGCGTCGACGGACTAGTGAATGAGCAGTTCTTC.

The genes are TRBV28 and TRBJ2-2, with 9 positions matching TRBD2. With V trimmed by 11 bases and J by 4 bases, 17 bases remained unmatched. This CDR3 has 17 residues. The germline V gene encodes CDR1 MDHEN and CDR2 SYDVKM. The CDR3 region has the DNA TGTGCCGCAGACGCGACTAGCGGCGGAGGGGGCACCGGGGAGCTGTTTTTT. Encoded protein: CAADATSGGGGTGELFF.

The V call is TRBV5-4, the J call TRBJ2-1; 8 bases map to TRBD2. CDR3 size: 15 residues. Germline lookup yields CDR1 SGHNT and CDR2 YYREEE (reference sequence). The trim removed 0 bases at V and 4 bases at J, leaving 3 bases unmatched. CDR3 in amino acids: CASSLASGWYNEQFF. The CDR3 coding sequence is TGTGCCAGCAGCTTGGCTAGCGGGTGGTACAATGAGCAGTTCTTC.

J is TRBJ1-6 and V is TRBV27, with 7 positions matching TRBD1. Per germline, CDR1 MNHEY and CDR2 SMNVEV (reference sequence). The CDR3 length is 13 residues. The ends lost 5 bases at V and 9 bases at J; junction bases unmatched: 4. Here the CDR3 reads CASSEAGGSPLHF. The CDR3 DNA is TGTGCCAGCAGTGAAGCAGGGGGTTCACCCCTCCACTTT.

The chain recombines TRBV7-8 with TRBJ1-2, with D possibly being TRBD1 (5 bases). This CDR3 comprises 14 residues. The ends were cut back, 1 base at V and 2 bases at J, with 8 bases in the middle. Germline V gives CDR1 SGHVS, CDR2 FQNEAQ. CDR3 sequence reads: CASSLGGRNYGYTF. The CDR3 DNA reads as TGTGCCAGCAGCTTAGGGGGACGGAACTATGGCTACACCTTC. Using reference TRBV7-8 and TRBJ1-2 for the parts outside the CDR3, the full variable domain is GAGVSQSPRYKVAKRGQDVALRCDPISGHVSLFWYQQALGQGPEFLTYFQNEAQLDKSGLPSDRFFAERPEGSVSTLKIQRTQQEDSAVYLCASSLGGRNYGYTFGSGTRLTVV.

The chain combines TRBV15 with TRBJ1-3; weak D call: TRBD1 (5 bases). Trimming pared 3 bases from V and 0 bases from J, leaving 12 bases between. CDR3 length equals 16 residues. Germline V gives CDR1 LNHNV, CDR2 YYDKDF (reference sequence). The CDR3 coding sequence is TGTGCCACCAGCAGGGGTACAGGCAACTCTGGAAACACCATATATTTT. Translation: CATSRGTGNSGNTIYF.

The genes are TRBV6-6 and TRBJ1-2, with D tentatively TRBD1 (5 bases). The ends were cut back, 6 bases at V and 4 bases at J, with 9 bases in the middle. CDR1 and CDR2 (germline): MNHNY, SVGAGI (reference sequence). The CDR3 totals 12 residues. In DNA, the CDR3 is TGTGCCAGCAGGCAGGGTATCTATGGCTACACCTTC. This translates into CASRQGIYGYTF.

DNA for the CDR3: TGTGCCAGCAGCTTAGCGCCGATTAGGCATAGCAATCAGCCCCAGCATTTT. It translates to CASSLAPIRHSNQPQHF. The V and J genes are TRBV7-8 and TRBJ1-5; no clear D gene. The CDR3 extends over 17 amino acids. Germline CDR1 is SGHVS and CDR2 is FQNEAQ. The germline V and J ends were trimmed by 0 bases and 0 bases, with 12 bases remaining between them. Using reference TRBV7-8 and TRBJ1-5 for the parts outside the CDR3, the full variable domain is GAGVSQSPRYKVAKRGQDVALRCDPISGHVSLFWYQQALGQGPEFLTYFQNEAQLDKSGLPSDRFFAERPEGSVSTLKIQRTQQEDSAVYLCASSLAPIRHSNQPQHFGDGTRLSIL.

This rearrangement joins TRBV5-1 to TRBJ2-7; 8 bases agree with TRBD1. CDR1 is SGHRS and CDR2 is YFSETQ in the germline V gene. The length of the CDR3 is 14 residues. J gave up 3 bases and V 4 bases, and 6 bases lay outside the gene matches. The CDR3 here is CASSTGQAYYEQYF. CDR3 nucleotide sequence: TGCGCCAGCAGCACGGGACAGGCATACTACGAGCAGTACTTC.

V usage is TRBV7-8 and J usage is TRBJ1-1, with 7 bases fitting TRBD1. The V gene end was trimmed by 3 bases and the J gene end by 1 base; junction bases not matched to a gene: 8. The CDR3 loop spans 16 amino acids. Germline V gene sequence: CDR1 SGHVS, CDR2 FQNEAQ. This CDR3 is CASSLGRGGTNTEAFF. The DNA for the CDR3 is TGTGCCAGCAGCTTGGGCAGGGGGGGAACGAACACTGAAGCTTTCTTT.

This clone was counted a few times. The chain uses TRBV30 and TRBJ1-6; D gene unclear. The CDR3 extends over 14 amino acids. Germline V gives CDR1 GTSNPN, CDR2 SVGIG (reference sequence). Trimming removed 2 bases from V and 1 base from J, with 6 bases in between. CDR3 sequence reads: CAWSRGSYNSPLHF. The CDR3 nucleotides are TGTGCCTGGAGTCGCGGATCCTATAATTCACCCCTCCACTTT.

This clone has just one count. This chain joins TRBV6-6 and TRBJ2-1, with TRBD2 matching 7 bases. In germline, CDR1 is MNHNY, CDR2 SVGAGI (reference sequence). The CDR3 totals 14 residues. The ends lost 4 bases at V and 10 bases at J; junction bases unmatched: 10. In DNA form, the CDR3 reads TGTGCCAGCAGTTCGGAGGGATTACTAGCGGAGCAGTTCTTC. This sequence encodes CASSSEGLLAEQFF.

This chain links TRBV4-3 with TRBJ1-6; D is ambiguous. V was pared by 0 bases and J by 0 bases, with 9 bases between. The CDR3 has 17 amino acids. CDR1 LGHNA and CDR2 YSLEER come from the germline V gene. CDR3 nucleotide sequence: TGCGCCAGCAGCCAAGAAGCACGGAGCTCCTATAATTCACCCCTCCACTTT. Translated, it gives CASSQEARSSYNSPLHF.

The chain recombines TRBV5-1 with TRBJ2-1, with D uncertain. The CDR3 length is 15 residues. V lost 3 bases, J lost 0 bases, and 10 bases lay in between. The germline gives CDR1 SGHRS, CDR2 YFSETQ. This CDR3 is CASSSEAGSYNEQFF. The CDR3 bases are TGCGCCAGCAGCTCGGAAGCAGGCTCCTACAATGAGCAGTTCTTC.